This T cell receptor (beta chain) stems from a study of blood T cell repertoires in COVID-19. The wider study: The United States, Italy and Spain supplied acute and convalescent COVID-19 samples. T cells, B-cell-depleted T cells, or PBMCs provided the cDNA or gDNA that served as material.

The germline CDR1 and CDR2 sequences are LNHNV and YYDKDF (reference sequence). The CDR3 loop spans 17 amino acids. V was clipped by 3 bases and J by 3 bases; unmatched bases: 5. Original processing notes: Reference gene primer amplification gave nucleated cell count estimates. Some clones are missing from TCRdb's copy, which holds only in-frame ones; the method was immunoSEQ multiplex PCR. V, J and clone size reflect that table, while D and trimming were determined from the DNA. This sample has around 140,000 clones, with approximately 81% found just once. Sample: peripheral blood. The chain has TRBV15 and TRBJ2-3; 14 nucleotides align to TRBD2. This TCR derives from a man in his 60s with acute or convalescent COVID-19. The CDR3 DNA follows: TGTGCCACCAGCAGGGGATGGACTAGCGGGGGGACAGATACGCAGTATTTT. Its translation is CATSRGWTSGGTDTQYF.